This entry lists 20 T cell receptor beta chains sequenced from one sample in a study of T-cell reconstitution after alpha-beta-depleted transplantation in children. This sample's TCRbeta library carried unique molecular identifier barcodes. TCRdb fed the PCR reads into MiXCR, producing one record per CDR3 protein. The sample gives about 900,000 distinct CDR3 sequences, about 29% of which show up once; more than 25% is in the top ten. The sequences come from PBMCs, mostly from graft donor cells, collected 360 days after TCRalphabeta/CD19-depleted stem cell transplant. The receptors were gathered from a boy in the first two years of life who had a stem cell transplant for SCID, so the T cells may come from the graft donor.

This clonotype turned up a few times. V usage is TRBV5-1 and J usage is TRBJ2-3, with 7 bases lining up with TRBD1. The ends lost 0 bases at V and 1 base at J; junction bases unmatched: 8. Germline values: CDR1 SGHRS, CDR2 YFSETQ. The length of the CDR3 is 17 residues. Written as DNA, the CDR3 is TGCGCCAGCAGCTTGGAGGCCAGGGGGATAGGCACAGATACGCAGTATTTT. This codes for CASSLEARGIGTDTQYF.

This rearrangement joins TRBV7-6 to TRBJ2-1; D gene unclear. Looked up from germline, CDR1 is SGHVS and CDR2 is FNYEAQ. CDR3 length: 12 amino acids. V gave up 3 bases and J gave up 9 bases, with 9 bases separating them. The CDR3 here is CASSFFGAEQFF. The CDR3 DNA is TGTGCCAGCAGCTTTTTCGGTGCTGAGCAGTTCTTC.

The V call is TRBV4-1, the J call TRBJ1-5, with unresolved D. Trimming shortened V by 1 base and J by 0 bases, and 13 bases separated the two germline ends. Germline CDR1 MGHRA, CDR2 YSYEKL. The CDR3 runs to 17 residues. The CDR3 here is CASSQGATVYSNQPQHF. For the CDR3, the DNA is TGCGCCAGCAGCCAAGGGGCTACAGTTTATAGCAATCAGCCCCAGCATTTT.

J is TRBJ2-6 and V is TRBV6-4; TRBD1 agrees at 7 bases. The CDR3 spans 18 residues. Germline V gives CDR1 MRHNA, CDR2 SNTAGT. The trim removed 5 bases at V and 0 bases at J, leaving 10 bases unmatched. The CDR3 DNA is TGTGCCAGCAGTCCCACCCCGGGACAGAACTCTGGGGCCAACGTCCTGACTTTC. Its translation is CASSPTPGQNSGANVLTF.

This clonotype was detected many times. The chain uses TRBV6-5 and TRBJ2-2, with D possibly matching TRBD1 (6 bases). Between the trimmed V and J ends, which lost 2 bases and 3 bases, there was a span of 16 bases. CDR1 MNHEY and CDR2 SVGAGI come from the germline V gene. The CDR3 is 17 amino acids. In DNA, the CDR3 is TGTGCCAGCAGTTACCCTGGACAGCCCAAGCACACCGGGGAGCTGTTTTTT. Its protein is CASSYPGQPKHTGELFF.

Points on this clonotype: Given a much more abundant clone one base away, this may be a read error. This chain connects TRBV20-1 to TRBJ2-3; the D gene is possibly TRBD2 (5 bases). V dropped 6 bases and J dropped 6 bases, with 10 bases sitting between them. The CDR3 is 11 amino acids. CDR1 and CDR2 (germline): DFQATT, SNEGSKA (reference sequence). Here the CDR3 DNA reads TGCAGTGCCCAGACGGGGGATACGCAGTATTTT. Protein product: CSAQTGDTQYF.

J is TRBJ1-1 and V is TRBV6-1; possible D gene TRBD1, 5 bases. Trimming left V 6 bases short and J 2 bases short, with 16 bases between. The CDR3 length is 15 residues. The germline V gene encodes CDR1 MNHNS and CDR2 SASEGT. CDR3 sequence: CASRPQGGSNTEAFF. CDR3 sequence (DNA): TGTGCCAGCAGGCCTCAGGGAGGATCCAACACTGAAGCTTTCTTT.

Only a few counts were recorded for this clonotype. This sequence joins TRBV7-9 and TRBJ2-7; 7 nucleotides match TRBD1. Germline V gene sequence: CDR1 SEHNR, CDR2 FQNEAQ (reference sequence). V trimming: 0 bases; J trimming: 13 bases; junction bases outside the gene matches: 6. The CDR3 runs to 12 residues. The CDR3 nucleotides are TGTGCCAGCAGCTTAGCGAGGGGGCTACTCTACTTC. Amino acids: CASSLARGLLYF.

V is TRBV7-9 and J is TRBJ2-1; tentatively, D is TRBD2 (6 bases). Germline values: CDR1 SEHNR, CDR2 FQNEAQ (reference sequence). The ends were cut back, 4 bases at V and 0 bases at J, with 13 bases in the middle. This CDR3 is 16 amino acids long. CDR3 loop: CASSSRSGSSYNEQFF. The DNA for the CDR3 is TGTGCCAGCAGCTCCCGATCCGGGAGCTCCTACAATGAGCAGTTCTTC.

The V call is TRBV20-1, the J call TRBJ2-2, with no clear D. V was cut by 1 base and J by 6 bases, with 6 bases left in between. This CDR3 contains 12 residues. Germline values: CDR1 DFQATT, CDR2 SNEGSKA (reference sequence). Written as DNA, the CDR3 is TGCAGTGCTAGAGGGTGGGCCGGGGAGCTGTTTTTT. It encodes CSARGWAGELFF.

The chain is built from TRBV20-1 and TRBJ2-1; TRBD1 might be the D (6 bases). The CDR3 totals 14 residues. Germline V CDR1 and CDR2: DFQATT, SNEGSKA (reference sequence). Trimming left V 2 bases short and J 8 bases short, with 16 bases between. Written as DNA, the CDR3 is TGCAGTGCTAGATTTCCTTTAACAGGGTATGAGCAGTTCTTC. The encoded protein is CSARFPLTGYEQFF.

This chain connects TRBV5-1 to TRBJ2-7, with 13 bases aligning to TRBD2. Germline CDR1 and CDR2: SGHRS and YFSETQ. V was clipped by 7 bases and J by 2 bases; unmatched bases: 6. The CDR3 sequence is 15 residues long. CDR3 bases: TGCGCCAGCCGACTAGCGGGGGGCCTGACCTACGAGCAGTACTTC. It translates to CASRLAGGLTYEQYF. Based on the CDR3 plus reference TRBV5-1 and TRBJ2-7, the full variable domain is KAGVTQTPRYLIKTRGQQVTLSCSPISGHRSVSWYQQTPGQGLQFLFEYFSETQRNKGNFPGRFSGRQFSNSRSEMNVSTLELGDSALYLCASRLAGGLTYEQYFGPGTRLTVT.

This clonotype was seen repeatedly, ten times or more. The rearrangement uses TRBV10-3 and TRBJ2-7; D may match TRBD1 or TRBD2 (5 bases each). This CDR3 is 11 amino acids long. V was shortened by 6 bases and J by 5 bases, with 8 bases between the two germline ends. Germline lookup yields CDR1 ENHRY and CDR2 SYGVKD. As DNA, the CDR3 is TGTGCCATCAGGGGGGTCCACGAGCAGTACTTC. Translating gives CAIRGVHEQYF.

The chain is built from TRBV7-8 and TRBJ2-3; 10 nucleotides align to TRBD2. Germline trimming cut 0 bases from V and 5 bases from J; bases unmatched to any gene: 11. The germline V gene has CDR1 SGHVS and CDR2 FQNEAQ. CDR3 length: 18 amino acids. This CDR3 is CASSLAGGWLAGVDTQYF. The CDR3 DNA sequence: TGTGCCAGCAGCTTAGCGGGAGGCTGGCTAGCGGGGGTAGATACGCAGTATTTT.

The chain joins TRBV2 to TRBJ2-3; 7 nucleotides match TRBD2. Germline loops: CDR1 SNHLY, CDR2 FYNNEI. V trimming: 7 bases; J trimming: 1 base; junction bases outside the gene matches: 11. The CDR3 totals 16 residues. The CDR3 DNA is TGTGCCAGCACCACGGGGAGGGGAAGGGGCACAGATACGCAGTATTTT. Protein sequence: CASTTGRGRGTDTQYF.

This clonotype was seen a handful of times. The chain recombines TRBV28 with TRBJ2-3, with D possibly being TRBD1 (5 bases). CDR1 MDHEN and CDR2 SYDVKM come from the germline V gene. The V and J ends lost 2 bases and 2 bases respectively, with 11 bases between them. The CDR3 is made up of 15 amino acids. CDR3 in amino acids: CASSLDRVPTDTQYF. Written as DNA, the CDR3 is TGTGCCAGCAGTTTAGACAGAGTACCCACAGATACGCAGTATTTT. The complete variable domain, with remaining parts taken from reference TRBV28 and TRBJ2-3, reads DVKVTQSSRYLVKRTGEKVFLECVQDMDHENMFWYRQDPGLGLRLIYFSYDVKMKEKGDIPEGYSVSREKKERFSLILESASTNQTSMYLCASSLDRVPTDTQYFGPGTRLTVL.

This clonotype has only a few counts. This chain connects TRBV20-1 to TRBJ2-2, with D possibly being TRBD1 or TRBD2 (5 bases each). CDR1 and CDR2 from the germline V gene are DFQATT and SNEGSKA (reference sequence). The CDR3 covers 12 residues. Trimming shortened V by 0 bases and J by 6 bases, and 5 bases separated the two germline ends. CDR3 sequence reads: CSAREGAGELFF. The CDR3 DNA reads TGCAGTGCTAGAGAGGGGGCCGGGGAGCTGTTTTTT.

The chain combines TRBV12-3 or TRBV12-4 with TRBJ1-3; D is uncertain. CDR3 length equals 15 residues. The germline V and J ends were trimmed by 5 bases and 6 bases, with 17 bases remaining between them. The CDR3 nucleotides read TGTGCCAGCAGTCCCAGCGGGATGCCTAAAAACACCATATATTTT. It yields the protein CASSPSGMPKNTIYF.

The chain couples TRBV18 to TRBJ2-3, with D possibly being TRBD2 (6 bases). V was clipped by 3 bases and J by 6 bases, with 13 bases between them. Germline CDR1 and CDR2: KGHSH and LQKENI. This CDR3 region has 14 residues. CDR3 sequence reads: CASSPLPEGDTQYF. The CDR3 region has the DNA TGTGCCAGCTCACCGTTACCGGAGGGGGATACGCAGTATTTT.

The chain uses TRBV7-6 and TRBJ2-5; the match to TRBD1 covers 8 bases. This CDR3 contains 18 residues. CDR1 is SGHVS, CDR2 FNYEAQ, per germline. The J segment lost 4 bases and the V segment lost 5 bases, leaving 18 bases of the junction unmatched. As DNA, the CDR3 is TGTGCCAGCAGCCCATATGAGGCTTTGTGGACAGGGTTAGAGACCCAGTACTTC. Residues: CASSPYEALWTGLETQYF.